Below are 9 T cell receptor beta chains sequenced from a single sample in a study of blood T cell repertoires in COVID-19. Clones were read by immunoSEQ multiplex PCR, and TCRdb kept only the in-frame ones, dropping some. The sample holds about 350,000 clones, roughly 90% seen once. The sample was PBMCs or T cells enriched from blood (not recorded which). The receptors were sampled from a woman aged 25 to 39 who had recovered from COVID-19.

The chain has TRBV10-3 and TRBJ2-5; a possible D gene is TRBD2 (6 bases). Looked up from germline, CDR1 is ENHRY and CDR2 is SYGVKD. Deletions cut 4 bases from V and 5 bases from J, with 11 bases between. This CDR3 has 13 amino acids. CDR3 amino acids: CAISGTSIETQYF. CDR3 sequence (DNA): TGTGCCATCAGTGGCACTAGCATCGAGACCCAGTACTTC.

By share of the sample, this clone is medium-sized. The CDR3 sequence: CASSPRDRQTYEQYF. The CDR3 DNA sequence: TGTGCCAGCTCACCACGCGACAGGCAGACCTACGAGCAGTACTTC. The chain carries TRBV18 and TRBJ2-7; TRBD1 is a possible D gene (6 bases). CDR3 length: 15 residues. Germline values: CDR1 KGHSH, CDR2 LQKENI. The ends were cut back, 1 base at V and 2 bases at J, with 12 bases in the middle.

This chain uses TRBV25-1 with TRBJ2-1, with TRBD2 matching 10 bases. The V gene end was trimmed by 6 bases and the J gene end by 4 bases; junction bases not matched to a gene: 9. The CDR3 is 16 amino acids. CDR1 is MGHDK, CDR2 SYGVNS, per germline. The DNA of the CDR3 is TGTGCCAGCAGGCGCGGTAGCGGGGGGAATTACAATGAGCAGTTCTTC. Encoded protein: CASRRGSGGNYNEQFF. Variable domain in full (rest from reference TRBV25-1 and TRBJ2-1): EADIYQTPRYLVIGTGKKITLECSQTMGHDKMYWYQQDPGMELHLIHYSYGVNSTEKGDLSSESTVSRIRTEHFPLTLESARPSHTSQYLCASRRGSGGNYNEQFFGPGTRLTVL.

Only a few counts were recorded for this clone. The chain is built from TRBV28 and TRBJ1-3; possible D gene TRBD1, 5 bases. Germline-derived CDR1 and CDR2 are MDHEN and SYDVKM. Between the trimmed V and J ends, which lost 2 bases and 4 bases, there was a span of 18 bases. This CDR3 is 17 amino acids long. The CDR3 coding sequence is TGTGCCAGCAGTTTACTTACAGGCGGACCCTCCGGAAACACCATATATTTT. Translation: CASSLLTGGPSGNTIYF. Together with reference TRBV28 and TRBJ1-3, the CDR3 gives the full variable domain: DVKVTQSSRYLVKRTGEKVFLECVQDMDHENMFWYRQDPGLGLRLIYFSYDVKMKEKGDIPEGYSVSREKKERFSLILESASTNQTSMYLCASSLLTGGPSGNTIYFGEGSWLTVV.

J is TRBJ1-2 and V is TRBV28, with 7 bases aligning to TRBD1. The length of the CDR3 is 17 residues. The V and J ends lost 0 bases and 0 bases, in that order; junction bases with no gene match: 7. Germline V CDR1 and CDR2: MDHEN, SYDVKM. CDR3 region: CASSLWNRGRANYGYTF. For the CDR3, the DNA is TGTGCCAGCAGTTTATGGAACAGGGGCCGAGCTAACTATGGCTACACCTTC.

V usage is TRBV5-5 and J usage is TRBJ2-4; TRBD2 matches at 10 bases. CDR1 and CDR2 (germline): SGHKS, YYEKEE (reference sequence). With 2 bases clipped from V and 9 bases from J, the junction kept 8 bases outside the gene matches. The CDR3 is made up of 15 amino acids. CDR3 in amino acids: CASSFSGGADGIQYF. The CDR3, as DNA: TGTGCCAGCAGCTTCAGCGGGGGGGCGGATGGCATTCAGTACTTC.

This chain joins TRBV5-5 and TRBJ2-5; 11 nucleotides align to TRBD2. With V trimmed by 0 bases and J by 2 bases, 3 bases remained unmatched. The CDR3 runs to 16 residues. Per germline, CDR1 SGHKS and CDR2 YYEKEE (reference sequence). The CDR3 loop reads CASSLAASGGQETQYF. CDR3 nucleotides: TGTGCCAGCAGCTTGGCAGCTAGCGGGGGGCAAGAGACCCAGTACTTC.

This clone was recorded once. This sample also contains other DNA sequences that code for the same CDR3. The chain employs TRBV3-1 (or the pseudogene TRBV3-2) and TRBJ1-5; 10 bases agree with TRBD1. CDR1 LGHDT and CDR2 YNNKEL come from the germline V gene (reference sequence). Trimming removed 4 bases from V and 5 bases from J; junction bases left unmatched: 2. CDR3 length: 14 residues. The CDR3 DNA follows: TGTGCCAGCAGCCCGACAGGGGGCGATCAGCCCCAGCATTTT. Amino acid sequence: CASSPTGGDQPQHF.

CDR3 amino acids: CASSSTYEQYF. The CDR3 DNA reads TGTGCCAGCAGTAGTACCTACGAGCAGTACTTC. The chain uses TRBV5-6 and TRBJ2-7; no definite D call. Germline CDR1 is SGHDT and CDR2 is YYEEEE. V lost 5 bases and J lost 2, with 5 bases in between. The CDR3 runs 11 residues.